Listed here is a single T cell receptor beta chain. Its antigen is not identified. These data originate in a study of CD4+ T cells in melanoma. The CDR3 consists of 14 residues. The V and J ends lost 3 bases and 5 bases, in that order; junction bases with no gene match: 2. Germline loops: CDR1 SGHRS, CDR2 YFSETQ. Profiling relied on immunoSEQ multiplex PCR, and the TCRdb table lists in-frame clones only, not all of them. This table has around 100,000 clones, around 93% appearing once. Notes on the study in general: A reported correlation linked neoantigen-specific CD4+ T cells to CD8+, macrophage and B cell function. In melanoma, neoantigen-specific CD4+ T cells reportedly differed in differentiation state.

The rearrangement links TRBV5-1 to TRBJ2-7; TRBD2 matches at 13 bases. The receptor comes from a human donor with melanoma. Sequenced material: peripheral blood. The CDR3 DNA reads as TGCGCCAGCAGCTGGACTAGCGGGAGTAACGAGCAGTACTTC. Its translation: CASSWTSGSNEQYF.